This T cell receptor beta chain stems from a study of blood T cell repertoires in COVID-19 (TCRdb year 2020). Regarding the complete study: Samples covering the acute and convalescent phases of COVID-19 were provided by collaborators in the United States, Italy and Spain. The samples were drawn from the first 160 participants of the ongoing ImmuneRACE study and from about 1,200 subjects provided by 6 global collaborators. The material from the prospective study consisted of cDNA or gDNA derived from T cells, B-cell-depleted T cells, or PBMCs. The repertoires were released in a freely available public database meant as a resource for research on the immune response to SARS-CoV-2. The sample metadata nearly always contained a de-identified subject ID, COVID-19 status, age in years and sex. Subjects who had been exposed to COVID-19, were actively infected with it, or had recovered from it provided the deeply sampled blood TCRbeta repertoires that made up the dataset. HLA class I and class II types, where available, came from metadata supplied by the sample provider rather than from assay-based typing.

At the junction V is shortened by 5 bases and J by 5 bases, with 24 bases in between. The germline V gene encodes CDR1 SGHVS and CDR2 FQNEAQ. Inclusive of the bounding cysteine and phenylalanine, the CDR3 is 18 residues long. The sequence is cut down to CDR3 DNA, 54 bases in frame from base 1. Overall study outcomes, separate from this receptor: The amount of clinical and demographic metadata varied by source and participant and was provided uncurated.

TCRbeta CDR3 regions were amplified from genomic DNA using the immunoSEQ Assay, a bias-controlled multiplex PCR. In the authors' own workflow: The number of nucleated cells in each sample was estimated from the amplification of reference gene primers within the assay. To quantify the absolute abundance of each unique TCRbeta CDR3 rearrangement, sequence reads were collapsed and filtered. For each sample, productive Simpson clonality was calculated as the square root of Simpson's diversity index across productive rearrangements. The source is immuneACCESS, and TCRdb retained only in-frame sequences with V and J called. Part of the clones is not carried over; for the studies checked, unresolved V genes explain less than half of this, and the remainder is unexplained. The DNA gave D and trimming, while V, J and clone size come from that table. The sample profile shows 95,000 to 150,000 clones; around 81% of them were found once. 17% of the sample lies in the top ten.

Of note for this clone: Its antigen is currently not known. No base quality information exists; no much larger clone differs at one position.

One collaborating source in Seattle enrolled patients during active infection and followed them longitudinally through the course of disease. Whole blood was collected in K2EDTA tubes by collaborating institutions according to the institutions' own protocols. Collaborator samples were shipped for TCRbeta analysis as frozen whole blood, isolated PBMCs, or DNA extracted from either sample type. This TCR derives from a man in his thirties or forties with COVID-19, enrolled during active disease. Material for sequencing was peripheral blood. The chain employs TRBV7-8 and TRBJ1-4; TRBD1 is a possible D gene, resting on 5 matching bases. The CDR3 region has the sequence CASSLFRSGVMGNEKLFF. In nucleotide form, the sequence is TGTGCCAGCAGCCTCTTCCGGTCGGGGGTAATGGGGAATGAAAAACTGTTTTTT.